These 9 T cell receptor beta chains were sequenced from one sample in a study of neurological immune-mediated disorders. TCRdb ran MiXCR on the 5' RACE reads and lists one entry per CDR3 protein. The table shows 53,000 or so distinct CDR3 sequences, with roughly 8% occurring only once. The time point is: longitudinal time-point 3. The source material was PBMCs. The receptors originated from a woman between 40 and 55 years old in good health.

Regarding this clonotype: Given a much more abundant clone one base away, this may be a read error. The chain uses TRBV18 and TRBJ1-2, with D maybe TRBD1 (5 bases). This CDR3 is built from 16 residues. Germline V gives CDR1 KGHSH, CDR2 LQKENI. V gave up 3 bases and J gave up 7 bases, with 21 bases separating them. This chain's CDR3 is CASSPTDGRRLGGYTF. CDR3 DNA: TGTGCCAGCTCACCGACAGACGGGCGTCGTTTAGGTGGCTACACCTTC.

This clonotype occurred many times. This rearrangement joins TRBV29-1 to TRBJ2-7; D perhaps matches TRBD2 (5 bases). Deletions cut 3 bases from V and 0 bases from J, with 9 bases between. Germline V gives CDR1 SQVTM, CDR2 ANQGSEA. The CDR3 totals 13 residues. The CDR3 region is CSVEWEYSYEQYF. CDR3 in DNA: TGCAGCGTTGAGTGGGAGTACTCCTACGAGCAGTACTTC.

This clonotype was picked up many times. V and J are TRBV5-1 and TRBJ1-1, with 7 positions matching TRBD1. CDR3 length equals 14 residues. V was pared by 6 bases and J by 4 bases, with 9 bases of the junction left unmatched. Germline assignment: CDR1 SGHRS and CDR2 YFSETQ. In DNA form, the CDR3 reads TGCGCCAGCAACGAAGTTCAGGGGGGCACTGAAGCTTTCTTT. Translating it yields CASNEVQGGTEAFF.

This clonotype was detected many times. J is TRBJ2-7 and V is TRBV7-9; 7 bases line up with TRBD1. V dropped 5 bases and J dropped 6; count of bases not matched to a gene: 10. This CDR3 region has 14 residues. Germline values: CDR1 SEHNR, CDR2 FQNEAQ (reference sequence). The CDR3 bases are TGTGCCAGCAGCCCCCCGACAGGGTCTTTCGAGCAGTACTTC. Amino acid sequence: CASSPPTGSFEQYF.

Ten or more counts support this clonotype. The chain has TRBV5-1 and TRBJ2-2, with D uncertain. Germline lookup yields CDR1 SGHRS and CDR2 YFSETQ. V lost 0 bases to trimming and J lost 5 bases, with 5 bases between them. This CDR3 is 13 amino acids long. The DNA of the CDR3 is TGCGCCAGCAGCTTGGAAGTGACCGGGGAGCTGTTTTTT. The encoded protein is CASSLEVTGELFF.

Many counts were recorded for this clonotype. This CDR3 reads CASSLPSYEQYF. The CDR3 DNA is TGCGCCAGCAGCTTACCCTCCTACGAGCAGTACTTC. The chain is built from TRBV5-1 and TRBJ2-7; D not resolved. The V gene's germline CDR1 is SGHRS and CDR2 YFSETQ. The CDR3 is made up of 12 amino acids. Trimming removed 2 bases from V and 0 bases from J, with 3 bases in between.

This clonotype was found many times. The chain recombines TRBV5-1 with TRBJ2-1; 12 bases are shared with TRBD2. J gave up 9 bases and V 4 bases, and 8 bases lay outside the gene matches. This CDR3 is built from 15 residues. Germline V CDR1 and CDR2: SGHRS, YFSETQ. The DNA for the CDR3 is TGCGCCAGCAGCCTTCTCCTAGCGGGAGGGGGTGAGCAGTTCTTC. This codes for CASSLLLAGGGEQFF.

This clonotype has ten or more counts. V gene TRBV6-2 or TRBV6-3 combines with J gene TRBJ2-7, with 10 nucleotides matching TRBD2. J was trimmed by 2 bases and V by 5 bases; bases with no gene match: 9. CDR1 MNHEY and CDR2 SVGEGT come from the germline V gene. The CDR3 contains 16 residues. Here the CDR3 reads CASSGSGTSDPYEQYF. DNA for the CDR3: TGTGCCAGCAGTGGGTCCGGGACTAGCGACCCCTACGAGCAGTACTTC.

Many counts were recorded for this clonotype. CDR3 DNA sequence: TGTGCCAGCAGCGTAGATGAGACCCAGTACTTC. This codes for CASSVDETQYF. The chain combines TRBV9 with TRBJ2-5; D unresolved. Trimming removed 0 bases at V and 5 bases at J, with 2 bases between. The germline V gene encodes CDR1 SGDLS and CDR2 YYNGEE. The CDR3 spans 11 residues. The full variable domain, rest sourced from reference TRBV9 and TRBJ2-5, is DSGVTQTPKHLITATGQRVTLRCSPRSGDLSVYWYQQSLDQGLQFLIQYYNGEERAKGNILERFSAQQFPDLHSELNLSSLELGDSALYFCASSVDETQYFGPGTRLLVL.